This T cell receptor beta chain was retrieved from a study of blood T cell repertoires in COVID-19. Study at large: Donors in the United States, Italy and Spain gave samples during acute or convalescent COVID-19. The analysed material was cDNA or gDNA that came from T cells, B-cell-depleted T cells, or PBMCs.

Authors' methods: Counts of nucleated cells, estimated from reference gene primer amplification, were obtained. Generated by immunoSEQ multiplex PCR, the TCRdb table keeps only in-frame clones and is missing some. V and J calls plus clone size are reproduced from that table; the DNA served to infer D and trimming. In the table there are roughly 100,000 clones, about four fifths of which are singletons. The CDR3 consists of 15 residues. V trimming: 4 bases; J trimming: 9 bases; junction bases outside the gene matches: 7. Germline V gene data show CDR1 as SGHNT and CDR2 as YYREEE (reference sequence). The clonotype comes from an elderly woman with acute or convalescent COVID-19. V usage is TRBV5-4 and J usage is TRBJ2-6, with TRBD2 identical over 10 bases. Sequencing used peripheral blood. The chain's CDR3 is CASSPRTSGYNVLTF. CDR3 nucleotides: TGTGCCAGCAGCCCCAGGACTAGCGGATACAACGTCCTGACTTTC.